A single sample is the source of the 30 T cell receptor beta chains below, sequenced in a study of beta chain features in type 1 diabetes. The authors reverse transcribed all of the isolated RNA, so sequencing captured expressed TCRB transcripts. Only in-frame clones appear in the TCRdb table, and some are missing; sequencing was by immunoSEQ multiplex PCR. Counted here are more than 25,000 clones, almost 50% occurring once; the ten biggest clones make up 0.3%. These receptors' antigens are unknown. The study, taken as a whole, reports: Shorter TCRB CDR3s, moderately but significantly so, marked every one of the four CD4+ subsets in Type 1 diabetes patients.

What was sequenced was stem cell memory CD4+ T cells from blood. Receptor source: a man aged 25-45 years with type 1 diabetes.

This clone was recorded a few times. The genes are TRBV11-2 and TRBJ2-7; tentative D call: TRBD2 (6 bases). Germline CDR1 reads SGHAT; CDR2 reads FQNNGV. There are 14 residues in the CDR3. The V end was cut by 4 bases, the J end by 3 bases, with 13 bases between. The CDR3 is CASSSGLEGYEQYF. CDR3 bases: TGTGCCAGCAGCTCGGGACTGGAGGGCTACGAGCAGTACTTC. Together with reference TRBV11-2 and TRBJ2-7, the CDR3 gives the full variable domain: EAGVAQSPRYKIIEKRQSVAFWCNPISGHATLYWYQQILGQGPKLLIQFQNNGVVDDSQLPKDRFSAERLKGVDSTLKIQPAKLEDSAVYLCASSSGLEGYEQYFGPGTRLTVT.

J is TRBJ2-7 and V is TRBV18, with D tentatively TRBD1 (7 bases). The CDR3 spans 15 residues. The germline V gene encodes CDR1 KGHSH and CDR2 LQKENI. V lost 3 bases, J lost 2 bases, and 14 bases lay in between. The CDR3 is CASSPTGRGAYEQYF. As DNA, the CDR3 is TGTGCCAGCTCACCCACCGGCAGGGGGGCCTACGAGCAGTACTTC. Looking up the rest from reference TRBV18 and TRBJ2-7 gives the full variable domain: NAGVMQNPRHLVRRRGQEARLRCSPMKGHSHVYWYRQLPEEGLKFMVYLQKENIIDESGMPKERFSAEFPKEGPSILRIQQVVRGDSAAYFCASSPTGRGAYEQYFGPGTRLTVT.

The chain combines TRBV5-1 with TRBJ2-5; D is ambiguous. The ends were cut back, 4 bases at V and 5 bases at J, with 15 bases in the middle. The CDR3 is 14 amino acids. Germline V CDR1 and CDR2: SGHRS, YFSETQ. The CDR3 nucleotides are TGCGCCAGCAGCATCGAGGTGGGTTCGGAGACCCAGTACTTC. Its protein is CASSIEVGSETQYF.

The chain joins TRBV9 to TRBJ2-1, with TRBD2 identical over 8 bases. Germline V gene data show CDR1 as SGDLS and CDR2 as YYNGEE. This CDR3 spans 16 amino acids. V shed 4 bases and J 7 bases; nucleotides not matched to a gene: 13. Here the CDR3 reads CASSLRGTSPLNEQFF. Here the CDR3 DNA reads TGTGCCAGCAGCCTACGCGGGACTAGTCCTTTGAATGAGCAGTTCTTC.

V and J are TRBV10-1 and TRBJ1-4; 8 nucleotides align to TRBD1. CDR1 WNHNN and CDR2 SYGVQD come from the germline V gene (reference sequence). The CDR3 extends over 15 amino acids. The V segment lost 5 bases and the J segment 5 bases; nucleotides outside the gene matches: 7. Here the CDR3 DNA reads TGCGCCAGCAGTTCCGGACAGGGTCGGAATGAAAAACTGTTTTTT. Translation: CASSSGQGRNEKLFF.

This sequence joins TRBV5-4 and TRBJ2-5; a weak D match, TRBD2 (6 bases). Trimming removed 3 bases at V and 2 bases at J, with 8 bases between. The length of the CDR3 is 13 residues. Germline CDR1 SGHNT, CDR2 YYREEE (reference sequence). The CDR3 region is CASSWGRQETQYF. The CDR3 region has the DNA TGTGCCAGCAGCTGGGGGAGGCAAGAGACCCAGTACTTC. Full variable domain (outside the CDR3, taken from reference TRBV5-4 and TRBJ2-5): ETGVTQSPTHLIKTRGQQVTLRCSSQSGHNTVSWYQQALGQGPQFIFQYYREEENGRGNFPPRFSGLQFPNYSSELNVNALELDDSALYLCASSWGRQETQYFGPGTRLLVL.

The chain couples TRBV7-8 to TRBJ2-7; TRBD1 matches 9 bases. V shed 5 bases and J 3 bases; nucleotides not matched to a gene: 8. Germline V CDR1 and CDR2: SGHVS, FQNEAQ. CDR3 length: 15 residues. The DNA for the CDR3 is TGTGCCAGCAGCCCCACCCGGACAGGGGACTACGAGCAGTACTTC. This gives the protein CASSPTRTGDYEQYF.

J is TRBJ2-3 and V is TRBV5-4; D is unclear. Germline loops: CDR1 SGHNT, CDR2 YYREEE (reference sequence). The CDR3 totals 13 residues. Trimming took 3 bases from V and 1 from J, leaving 6 bases between them. CDR3 sequence reads: CASSSFRTDTQYF. CDR3 sequence (DNA): TGTGCCAGCAGCTCTTTTCGCACAGATACGCAGTATTTT.

V usage is TRBV19 and J usage is TRBJ1-1, with TRBD1 as a possible D gene (6 bases). The CDR3 has 14 amino acids. The germline gives CDR1 LNHDA, CDR2 SQIVND (reference sequence). V gave up 9 bases and J gave up 1 base, with 15 bases separating them. Here the CDR3 DNA reads TGTGCCAGCCAGCCCGTAGGGGGGAACACTGAAGCTTTCTTT. Translation: CASQPVGGNTEAFF.

V is TRBV5-1 and J is TRBJ2-1; TRBD2 matches 13 bases. Per the germline V gene, CDR1 is SGHRS and CDR2 is YFSETQ. The CDR3 runs 19 residues. Losses at the gene ends were 2 bases for V and 1 base for J; bases not matched to a gene: 9. The CDR3: CASSFGLAGDWRSYNEQFF. The CDR3 coding sequence is TGCGCCAGCAGCTTCGGACTAGCGGGAGATTGGAGGTCCTACAATGAGCAGTTCTTC.

J is TRBJ2-5 and V is TRBV11-2; D call uncertain. Looked up from germline, CDR1 is SGHAT and CDR2 is FQNNGV. V gave up 5 bases and J gave up 4 bases, with 17 bases separating them. This CDR3 has 15 residues. The CDR3 DNA reads TGTGCCAGCAGCCCCCTCTTTCCGGCGGTAGAGACCCAGTACTTC. Translated: CASSPLFPAVETQYF.

This rearrangement joins TRBV9 to TRBJ2-2; 7 nucleotides agree with TRBD2. This CDR3 is built from 17 residues. The germline CDR1 and CDR2 sequences are SGDLS and YYNGEE. Trimming removed 1 base from V and 0 bases from J; junction bases left unmatched: 6. DNA for the CDR3: TGTGCCAGCAGCGTACGGGTGCTAGCGGCGAACACCGGGGAGCTGTTTTTT. Its protein is CASSVRVLAANTGELFF.

This clone was counted between two and nine times. V is TRBV2 and J is TRBJ2-5; D might be TRBD1 (6 bases). The V end lost 4 bases, the J end lost 5 bases, and 11 bases lay between the germline ends. The CDR3 is made up of 13 amino acids. From germline, CDR1 is SNHLY and CDR2 FYNNEI. CDR3 DNA: TGTGCCAGCAGTGGCACAGGGATGGAGACCCAGTACTTC. Its translation: CASSGTGMETQYF. The full variable domain, completed using reference TRBV2 and TRBJ2-5, is EPEVTQTPSHQVTQMGQEVILRCVPISNHLYFYWYRQILGQKVEFLVSFYNNEISEKSEIFDDQFSVERPDGSNFTLKIRSTKLEDSAMYFCASSGTGMETQYFGPGTRLLVL.

This clone was picked up one time. The chain employs TRBV19 and TRBJ2-5, with 9 bases fitting TRBD2. Germline values: CDR1 LNHDA, CDR2 SQIVND (reference sequence). This CDR3 spans 16 amino acids. J was trimmed by 5 bases and V by 5 bases; bases with no gene match: 12. DNA of the CDR3: TGTGCCAGTAGTGCCGAAAGCGGGAGGTCCGTGGAGACCCAGTACTTC. It yields the protein CASSAESGRSVETQYF.

This clone was found a few times. The rearrangement links TRBV29-1 to TRBJ2-7; 9 bases line up with TRBD1. Germline assignment: CDR1 SQVTM and CDR2 ANQGSEA. This CDR3 has 12 amino acids. V shed 6 bases, J shed 5 bases, and the junction held 5 bases outside the gene matches. The CDR3 protein is CSVEQGAHEQYF. In nucleotides, the CDR3 is TGCAGCGTGGAACAGGGGGCCCACGAGCAGTACTTC.

The chain couples TRBV6-6 to TRBJ1-4; D unclear. The germline CDR1 and CDR2 sequences are MNHNY and SVGAGI (reference sequence). The CDR3 sequence is 11 residues long. V gave up 11 bases and J gave up 7 bases, with 11 bases separating them. CDR3 DNA sequence: TGTGCCGGGAGGAGAGGTGAAAAACTGTTTTTT. Residues: CAGRRGEKLFF.

The chain has TRBV6-5 and TRBJ1-2; 8 bases are a match to TRBD1. The CDR3 sequence is 14 residues long. CDR1 is MNHEY, CDR2 SVGAGI, per germline. With V trimmed by 6 bases and J by 4 bases, 7 bases remained unmatched. CDR3 protein: CASSRGQGSYGYTF. Here the CDR3 DNA reads TGTGCCAGCAGCCGCGGACAGGGAAGCTATGGCTACACCTTC.

The chain couples TRBV12-5 to TRBJ1-5, with 8 bases lining up with TRBD1. After removal of 0 bases from V and 7 bases from J, the junction contained 8 bases not matched to a gene. The CDR3 consists of 16 residues. Germline V CDR1 and CDR2: LGHNT, FRNRAP. Here the CDR3 reads CASGLVLQQGGQPQHF. In DNA form, the CDR3 reads TGTGCTAGTGGTTTGGTACTCCAACAGGGGGGGCAGCCCCAGCATTTT. The full variable domain, rest sourced from reference TRBV12-5 and TRBJ1-5, is DARVTQTPRHKVTEMGQEVTMRCQPILGHNTVFWYRQTMMQGLELLAYFRNRAPLDDSGMPKDRFSAEMPDATLATLKIQPSEPRDSAVYFCASGLVLQQGGQPQHFGDGTRLSIL.

J is TRBJ2-1 and V is TRBV6-1; the D is unclear. V dropped 2 bases and J dropped 5 bases, with 7 bases sitting between them. This CDR3 comprises 13 residues. Germline lookup yields CDR1 MNHNS and CDR2 SASEGT. This chain's CDR3 is CASSETVDNEQFF. CDR3 nucleotide sequence: TGTGCCAGCAGTGAAACAGTGGACAATGAGCAGTTCTTC.

A few counts support this clone. This rearrangement joins TRBV5-1 to TRBJ1-5, with D perhaps TRBD1 (5 bases). This CDR3 has 13 amino acids. Trimming shortened V by 5 bases and J by 5 bases, and 11 bases separated the two germline ends. CDR1 SGHRS and CDR2 YFSETQ come from the germline V gene. CDR3 bases: TGCGCCAGCAGTCTCGGACAAGATCAGCCCCAGCATTTT. Translating gives CASSLGQDQPQHF.

This clone was recorded a few times. The chain links TRBV6-6 to TRBJ2-5; 8 positions agree with TRBD1. This CDR3 has 14 amino acids. From germline, CDR1 is MNHNY and CDR2 SVGAGI (reference sequence). V shed 2 bases, J shed 7 bases, and the junction held 6 bases outside the gene matches. CDR3 in amino acids: CASSYGQGALTQYF. The DNA for the CDR3 is TGTGCCAGCAGTTACGGGCAGGGGGCCTTGACCCAGTACTTC.

This clone was detected a few times. V and J are TRBV6-5 and TRBJ2-1, with unresolved D. CDR1 and CDR2 from the germline V gene are MNHEY and SVGAGI. The V end lost 7 bases, the J end lost 6 bases, and 10 bases lay between the germline ends. There are 12 residues in the CDR3. In nucleotides, the CDR3 is TGTGCCAGCAAGAGTAAGCTCAATGAGCAGTTCTTC. It specifies CASKSKLNEQFF.

The CDR3 nucleotides read TGTGCCAGCAGCCACCGACAGGGGGCTTTGGGTGGCTACACCTTC. The encoded protein is CASSHRQGALGGYTF. The chain employs TRBV7-9 and TRBJ1-2; TRBD1 aligns across 10 bases. The trim removed 5 bases at V and 7 bases at J, leaving 10 bases unmatched. The CDR3 has 15 amino acids. CDR1 SEHNR and CDR2 FQNEAQ come from the germline V gene (reference sequence).

V and J are TRBV6-5 and TRBJ1-2, with D possibly being TRBD1 (6 bases). Germline CDR1 MNHEY, CDR2 SVGAGI. This CDR3 contains 16 residues. V was clipped by 2 bases and J by 4 bases, with 17 bases between them. CDR3 region: CASSYVNRVGIYGYTF. As DNA, the CDR3 is TGTGCCAGCAGTTACGTCAACAGGGTTGGGATCTATGGCTACACCTTC.

DNA of the CDR3: TGTGCCAGCATCCGAGACAGCAATAATTCACCCCTCCACTTT. Protein sequence: CASIRDSNNSPLHF. This sequence joins TRBV6-6 and TRBJ1-6, with D tentatively TRBD1 (5 bases). Trimming shortened V by 7 bases and J by 5 bases, and 12 bases separated the two germline ends. The CDR3 has 14 amino acids. Germline loops: CDR1 MNHNY, CDR2 SVGAGI (reference sequence).

This chain joins TRBV6-5 and TRBJ2-7, with 7 bases aligning to TRBD2. J gave up 2 bases and V 0 bases, and 7 bases lay outside the gene matches. Germline CDR1 MNHEY, CDR2 SVGAGI. The CDR3 extends over 16 amino acids. Here the CDR3 DNA reads TGTGCCAGCAGTTACTCTCCTAGCGGTGAGACCTACGAGCAGTACTTC. Its translation: CASSYSPSGETYEQYF.

The genes are TRBV4-2 and TRBJ1-2; D is unresolved. This CDR3 is built from 16 residues. Per germline, CDR1 LGHNA and CDR2 YNFKEQ. Deletions cut 0 bases from V and 8 bases from J, with 19 bases between. The CDR3, as DNA: TGTGCCAGCAGCCAAGAAGTGTTCCGGGAGGTTGGCGGCTACACCTTC. Its translation: CASSQEVFREVGGYTF.

The CDR3 region is CASSKVDGWSREQYF. CDR3 DNA: TGCGCCAGCAGTAAGGTGGATGGATGGTCGCGGGAGCAGTACTTC. The chain combines TRBV5-1 with TRBJ2-7; D uncertain. Germline V gives CDR1 SGHRS, CDR2 YFSETQ. V lost 5 bases, J lost 7 bases, and 22 bases lay in between. CDR3 length: 15 amino acids.

V and J are TRBV5-4 and TRBJ1-4, with 8 nucleotides matching TRBD1. Trimming took 2 bases from V and 7 from J; bases not matched to a gene: 4. There are 14 residues in the CDR3. Germline V gene data show CDR1 as SGHNT and CDR2 as YYREEE (reference sequence). CDR3 residues: CASSFQGAGEKLFF. The CDR3, as DNA: TGTGCCAGCAGCTTTCAGGGGGCGGGTGAAAAACTGTTTTTT.

The chain carries TRBV5-1 and TRBJ2-7, with D possibly TRBD2 on 6 matching bases. The V and J ends lost 5 bases and 4 bases respectively, with 25 bases between them. CDR3 size: 17 residues. Germline-derived CDR1 and CDR2 are SGHRS and YFSETQ. The CDR3 is CASRRVVGGDREYEQYF. CDR3 bases: TGCGCCAGCAGGAGGGTCGTCGGGGGAGATCGGGAATACGAGCAGTACTTC.